Here is one TCR beta chain with its context. Trimming took 7 bases from V and 3 from J; bases not matched to a gene: 7. The CDR3 covers 15 residues. The germline CDR1 and CDR2 sequences are MDHEN and SYDVKM. The sample belongs to a study of blood T cell repertoires in COVID-19. Source study methods: Estimated nucleated cell counts came from reference gene primer amplification. Here immunoSEQ multiplex PCR was the method, and the copy in TCRdb shows in-frame clones only, minus some. D and trimming were read from the DNA, whereas the V and J calls and clone size are those reported in that table. Counted here are some 38,000 clones, around nine tenths occurring once; the ten biggest clones make up 19%.

This clonotype was obtained from a man aged 65-85 years with acute or convalescent COVID-19. Specimen: peripheral blood. The chain has TRBV28 and TRBJ1-4; 8 positions match TRBD1. DNA for the CDR3: TGTGCCAGCATAGATCAGGGGGCCCCTAATGAAAAACTGTTTTTT. This translates into CASIDQGAPNEKLFF.